Below are 19 T cell receptor beta chains sequenced from a single sample in a study of cytomegalovirus exposure and HLA in healthy donors. Primers included in the PCR were 60 Vbeta and 13 Jbeta primers. The protocol was immunoSEQ multiplex PCR, while the TCRdb copy is restricted to in-frame clones and leaves out a portion. The sample has 99,000 or so clones, 76% seen once; the top ten hold around 5%. The sample taken for sequencing was PBMCs. The source is a woman aged 18-29 years in good health and CMV-seropositive.

This clone was seen only a few times. The junction shows a germline mismatch at one end, possibly a read error. The V call is TRBV28, the J call TRBJ1-3; D remains ambiguous. Germline CDR1 is MDHEN and CDR2 is SYDVKM. The CDR3 consists of 16 residues. This CDR3 reads CAISPMDEGVDNTIYF. The DNA of the CDR3 is TGTGCCATCAGTCCAATGGACGAGGGCGTCGACAACACCATATATTTT.

The chain uses TRBV6-5 and TRBJ2-7; 8 nucleotides line up with TRBD2. The CDR3 contains 15 residues. CDR1 and CDR2 (germline): MNHEY, SVGAGI. V was clipped by 2 bases and J by 3 bases; unmatched bases: 6. CDR3: CASSYGGLGNYEQYF. CDR3 DNA sequence: TGTGCCAGCAGTTACGGGGGACTAGGAAACTACGAGCAGTACTTC.

The chain carries TRBV6-5 and TRBJ2-3; D may be TRBD1 (5 bases). Germline values: CDR1 MNHEY, CDR2 SVGAGI. CDR3 length: 16 residues. Trimming removed 2 bases from V and 0 bases from J, with 12 bases in between. CDR3 residues: CASSYGARTSTDTQYF. The CDR3 nucleotides read TGTGCCAGCAGTTACGGAGCGAGGACAAGCACAGATACGCAGTATTTT.

This clone is labeled medium-sized. J is TRBJ1-1 and V is TRBV4-1; D is unclear. Germline CDR1 is MGHRA and CDR2 is YSYEKL. V dropped 8 bases and J dropped 1 base, with 11 bases sitting between them. The CDR3 extends over 13 amino acids. CDR3 DNA sequence: TGCGCCAGCGGCGGAGACCCGAACACTGAAGCTTTCTTT. This sequence encodes CASGGDPNTEAFF.

CDR3 residues: CAWKEAGGPRETQYF. CDR3 nucleotide sequence: TGTGCCTGGAAAGAAGCGGGAGGGCCCCGAGAGACCCAGTACTTC. The chain links TRBV30 to TRBJ2-5, with TRBD2 identical over 10 bases. V trimming: 4 bases; J trimming: 4 bases; junction bases outside the gene matches: 9. The CDR3 is 15 amino acids. CDR1 is GTSNPN and CDR2 is SVGIG in the germline V gene (reference sequence).

The chain's CDR3 is CASSMDDRAQYGYTF. The CDR3 DNA is TGTGCCAGTAGTATGGACGACAGGGCTCAGTATGGCTACACCTTC. This chain uses TRBV19 with TRBJ1-2; 7 bases align to TRBD1. This CDR3 region has 15 residues. Per the germline V gene, CDR1 is LNHDA and CDR2 is SQIVND (reference sequence). J gave up 5 bases and V 3 bases, and 9 bases lay outside the gene matches.

The chain couples TRBV4-2 to TRBJ2-1; 12 nucleotides match TRBD2. J lost 5 bases, V lost 4 bases, and 3 bases had no gene match. Germline lookup yields CDR1 LGHNA and CDR2 YNFKEQ. The CDR3 consists of 15 residues. CDR3 sequence (DNA): TGTGCCAGCAGCCCGGGACTAGCGGGTGACAATGAGCAGTTCTTC. The encoded protein is CASSPGLAGDNEQFF.

The V and J genes are TRBV27 and TRBJ1-2; no reliable D call. The CDR3 spans 11 residues. CDR1 MNHEY and CDR2 SMNVEV come from the germline V gene (reference sequence). Trimming took 6 bases from V and 5 from J, leaving 7 bases between them. The CDR3 is CASSAGYGYTF. Here the CDR3 DNA reads TGTGCCAGCAGCGCGGGTTATGGCTACACCTTC.

The V call is TRBV6-5, the J call TRBJ2-7; 8 nucleotides line up with TRBD1. J lost 4 bases, V lost 7 bases, and 6 bases had no gene match. The CDR3 sequence is 13 residues long. Germline V gene data show CDR1 as MNHEY and CDR2 as SVGAGI. CDR3 sequence (DNA): TGTGCCAGCACAGGACAGGGTCGATACGAGCAGTACTTC. This codes for CASTGQGRYEQYF.

This clone was seen just once. The V call is TRBV5-1, the J call TRBJ1-1, with D possibly matching TRBD1 (6 bases). The CDR3 length is 14 residues. The V gene lost 4 bases and the J gene lost 1 base, with 11 bases spanning the gap. Germline CDR1 reads SGHRS; CDR2 reads YFSETQ. DNA of the CDR3: TGCGCCAGCAGCATACAGGGACAGAACACTGAAGCTTTCTTT. Translation gives CASSIQGQNTEAFF.

The chain has TRBV5-1 and TRBJ1-3; D possibly corresponds to TRBD1 (6 bases). Trimming left V 4 bases short and J 4 bases short, with 18 bases between. Germline CDR1 SGHRS, CDR2 YFSETQ. This CDR3 contains 16 residues. CDR3 sequence (DNA): TGCGCCAGCAGCCTTGCCCCAACAGGGATAGGAAACACCATATATTTT. Its translation is CASSLAPTGIGNTIYF.

The chain carries TRBV2 and TRBJ2-1; TRBD1 matches 7 bases. The V segment lost 6 bases and the J segment 7 bases; nucleotides outside the gene matches: 3. Germline CDR1 is SNHLY and CDR2 is FYNNEI. This CDR3 contains 12 residues. CDR3 coding DNA: TGTGCCAGCAGGCCACAGGGGAATGAGCAGTTCTTC. This translates into CASRPQGNEQFF.

This clone has a single count. This chain uses TRBV28 with TRBJ1-5, with D unclear. The CDR3 has 12 residues. Between the trimmed V and J ends, which lost 6 bases and 2 bases, there was a span of 5 bases. The germline gives CDR1 MDHEN, CDR2 SYDVKM. The CDR3 region has the DNA TGTGCCAGCAGGTCGGGCAATCAGCCCCAGCATTTT. Translating it yields CASRSGNQPQHF.

The chain has TRBV2 and TRBJ2-2, with 11 bases aligning to TRBD2. This CDR3 is 17 amino acids long. Germline V gene sequence: CDR1 SNHLY, CDR2 FYNNEI. J gave up 4 bases and V 5 bases, and 9 bases lay outside the gene matches. The CDR3 protein is CASSRRTSGSVTGELFF. CDR3 DNA: TGTGCCAGCAGTCGTAGAACTAGCGGGAGTGTCACCGGGGAGCTGTTTTTT. The entire variable domain, with the rest obtained from reference TRBV2 and TRBJ2-2, is as follows: EPEVTQTPSHQVTQMGQEVILRCVPISNHLYFYWYRQILGQKVEFLVSFYNNEISEKSEIFDDQFSVERPDGSNFTLKIRSTKLEDSAMYFCASSRRTSGSVTGELFFGEGSRLTVL.

This clone was recorded a few times. The J gene is TRBJ1-2, the V gene TRBV29-1; D is ambiguous. The CDR3 is 13 residues long. Germline V gene data show CDR1 as SQVTM and CDR2 as ANQGSEA. The CDR3 is CTTLTGGPYGYTF. CDR3 DNA sequence: TGCACCACGTTGACCGGAGGACCCTATGGCTACACCTTC. The whole variable domain, remainder taken from reference TRBV29-1 and TRBJ1-2, is SAVISQKPSRDICQRGTSLTIQCQVDSQVTMMFWYRQQPGQSLTLIATANQGSEATYESGFVIDKFPISRPNLTFSTLTVSNMSPEDSSIYLCTTLTGGPYGYTFGSGTRLTVV.

The rearrangement uses TRBV28 and TRBJ2-5; D is unresolved. Looked up from germline, CDR1 is MDHEN and CDR2 is SYDVKM. Trimming shortened V by 5 bases and J by 3 bases, and 13 bases separated the two germline ends. This CDR3 contains 14 residues. This CDR3 reads CASSGGSTEETQYF. Written as DNA, the CDR3 is TGTGCCAGCAGTGGCGGCAGTACGGAAGAGACCCAGTACTTC.

This chain uses TRBV29-1 with TRBJ2-1; TRBD2 agrees at 9 bases. Losses at the gene ends were 1 base for V and 5 bases for J; bases not matched to a gene: 18. Per germline, CDR1 SQVTM and CDR2 ANQGSEA. The CDR3 contains 19 residues. CDR3 in amino acids: CSVEGVSGSGRNGHNEQFF. Here the CDR3 DNA reads TGCAGCGTTGAAGGTGTGAGCGGCAGCGGGAGGAACGGCCACAATGAGCAGTTCTTC.

Only a few counts were recorded for this clone. The chain recombines TRBV30 with TRBJ2-3; D ambiguous. Trimming took off 5 bases at V and 3 bases at J, with 15 bases between the two ends. The V gene's germline CDR1 is GTSNPN and CDR2 SVGIG (reference sequence). The CDR3 runs 14 residues. CDR3 sequence reads: CAWDASIGTDTQYF. The CDR3 DNA reads TGTGCCTGGGACGCTAGTATTGGGACAGATACGCAGTATTTT.

The chain uses TRBV10-3 and TRBJ1-5, with 8 positions matching TRBD1. V was clipped by 2 bases and J by 0 bases; unmatched bases: 3. CDR1 and CDR2 (germline): ENHRY, SYGVKD. The CDR3 sequence is 16 residues long. The CDR3 protein is CAISETGGFSNQPQHF. The CDR3 DNA is TGTGCCATCAGTGAGACAGGGGGATTTAGCAATCAGCCCCAGCATTTT.